The present entry profiles one T cell receptor beta chain with its context. Its antigen is not known. The sample originates from a study of cytomegalovirus exposure and HLA in healthy donors. Overall study results and limits: The authors considered a cluster of highly shared sequence variants likely to be a sequencing artifact. Cytomegalovirus status was reportedly diagnosed by the classifier with high specificity and sensitivity.

Per germline, CDR1 PRHDT and CDR2 FYEKMQ (reference sequence). The CDR3 contains 16 residues. J lost 1 base, V lost 3 bases, and 5 bases had no gene match. A multiplex PCR was run with 60 Vbeta primers and 13 Jbeta primers. The method was immunoSEQ multiplex PCR; TCRdb's version includes in-frame clones alone and lacks a portion of them. Among some 170,000 clones, over 70% were seen once, and the ten largest hold about 9.5%. Sequencing input: PBMCs. This TCR was recovered from a man younger than 30 in good health and CMV-seropositive. This sequence joins TRBV13 and TRBJ2-1; TRBD1 agrees at 8 bases. The CDR3 here is CASSLHDRGSYNEQFF. The DNA of the CDR3 is TGTGCCAGCAGCTTGCACGACAGGGGATCCTACAATGAGCAGTTCTTC.